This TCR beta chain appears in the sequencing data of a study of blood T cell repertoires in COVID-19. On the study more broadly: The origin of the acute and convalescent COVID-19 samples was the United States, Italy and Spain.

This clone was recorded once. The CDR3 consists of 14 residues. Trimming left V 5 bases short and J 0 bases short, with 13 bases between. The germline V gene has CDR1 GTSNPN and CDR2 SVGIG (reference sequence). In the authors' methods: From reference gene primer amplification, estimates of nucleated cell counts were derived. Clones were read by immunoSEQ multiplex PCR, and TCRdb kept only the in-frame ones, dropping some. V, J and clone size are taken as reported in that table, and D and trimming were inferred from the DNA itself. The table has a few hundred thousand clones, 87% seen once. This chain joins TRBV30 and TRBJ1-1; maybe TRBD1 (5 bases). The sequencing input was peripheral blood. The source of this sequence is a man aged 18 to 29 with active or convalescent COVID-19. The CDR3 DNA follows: TGTGCCTGGGGCAACGGGGGACTGAACACTGAAGCTTTCTTT. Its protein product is CAWGNGGLNTEAFF.